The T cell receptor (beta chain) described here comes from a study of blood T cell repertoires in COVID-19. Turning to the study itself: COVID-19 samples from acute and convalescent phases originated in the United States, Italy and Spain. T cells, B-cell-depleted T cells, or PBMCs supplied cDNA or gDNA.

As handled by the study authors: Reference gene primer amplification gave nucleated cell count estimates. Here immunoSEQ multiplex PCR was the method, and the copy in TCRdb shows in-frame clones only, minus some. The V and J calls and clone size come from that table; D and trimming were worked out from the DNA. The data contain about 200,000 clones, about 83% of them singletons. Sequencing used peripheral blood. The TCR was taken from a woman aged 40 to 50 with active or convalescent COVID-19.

The CDR3 nucleotides are TGTGCCTGTGGCAGGGCCAGCAATCAGCCCCAGCATTTT. This encodes CACGRASNQPQHF. This chain joins TRBV30 and TRBJ1-5, with D possibly being TRBD1 (5 bases). There are 13 residues in the CDR3. Germline assignment: CDR1 GTSNPN and CDR2 SVGIG (reference sequence). Trimming took off 6 bases at V and 1 base at J, with 10 bases between the two ends. Using reference TRBV30 and TRBJ1-5 for the parts outside the CDR3, the full variable domain is SQTIHQWPATLVQPVGSPLSLECTVEGTSNPNLYWYRQAAGRGLQLLFYSVGIGQISSEVPQNLSASRPQDRQFILSSKKLLLSDSGFYLCACGRASNQPQHFGDGTRLSIL.